Below, 2 T cell receptor beta chains from the same sample are listed, as sequenced in a study of blood T cell repertoires in COVID-19. Measured with immunoSEQ multiplex PCR; TCRdb has only the in-frame clones, and not every one. The sample records 7,500 to 9,000 clones, 80% to 90% being singletons. The material sequenced was peripheral blood. These receptors all stem from a human donor in a cohort sampled during active COVID-19.

The chain joins TRBV4-3 to TRBJ2-2; 7 bases are shared with TRBD2. The germline V gene encodes CDR1 LGHNA and CDR2 YSLEER. The CDR3 loop spans 16 amino acids. V lost 0 bases, J lost 1 base, and 2 bases stayed unmatched. The CDR3 protein is CASSQEVAGNTGELFF. In nucleotides, the CDR3 is TGCGCCAGCAGCCAAGAGGTAGCGGGGAACACCGGGGAGCTGTTTTTT.

The chain joins TRBV9 to TRBJ2-3; D is uncertain. CDR1 is SGDLS and CDR2 is YYNGEE in the germline V gene. The CDR3 covers 17 residues. With 0 bases removed from V and 2 bases from J, the gap between germline ends came to 16 bases. CDR3 coding DNA: TGTGCCAGCAGCGTAGACTCCGGCGGCCTCCACACAGATACGCAGTATTTT. It yields the protein CASSVDSGGLHTDTQYF.